These 14 T cell receptor beta chains share one sample of origin, sequenced in a study of OX40 agonist ivuxolimab in advanced cancers. Assay used: immunoSEQ multiplex PCR; TCRdb lists only in-frame clones, some missing. The sample contains tens of thousands of clones, about nine tenths of which appear only once. The starting material was CD4+ or CD8+ T cells sorted from blood, obtained in a trial of the OX40 agonist ivuxolimab. The source is an adult with an advanced solid tumor such as melanoma, head and neck, liver or kidney cancer.

The V call is TRBV5-8, the J call TRBJ2-7; perhaps TRBD2 as D (5 bases). The CDR3 totals 13 residues. Per the germline V gene, CDR1 is SGHTS and CDR2 is YDEGEE. V gave up 2 bases and J gave up 2 bases, with 8 bases separating them. CDR3 region: CASSFERTYEQYF. The CDR3 DNA follows: TGTGCCAGCAGCTTTGAGCGGACCTACGAGCAGTACTTC.

The rearrangement uses TRBV5-1 and TRBJ2-2; 7 nucleotides line up with TRBD2. V was clipped by 4 bases and J by 0 bases; unmatched bases: 9. The CDR3 covers 17 residues. Germline V gene lookup returns CDR1 SGHRS and CDR2 YFSETQ. The CDR3 protein is CASSGPTGLSNTGELFF. The CDR3 region has the DNA TGCGCCAGCAGCGGACCCACGGGACTATCGAACACCGGGGAGCTGTTTTTT.

This sequence joins TRBV5-1 and TRBJ2-5, with 11 nucleotides matching TRBD2. The CDR3 runs to 16 residues. Trimming at V came to 3 bases and at J to 5 bases, leaving 9 bases not matched to a gene. Germline CDR1 is SGHRS and CDR2 is YFSETQ. The CDR3 loop reads CASSSGLADRAETQYF. The CDR3 DNA sequence: TGCGCCAGCAGCTCGGGACTAGCGGACAGAGCCGAGACCCAGTACTTC.

The V and J genes are TRBV4-2 and TRBJ1-2; D not resolved. Trimming cost V 1 base and J 2 bases, with 11 bases left between them. CDR1 and CDR2 (germline): LGHNA, YNFKEQ. The CDR3 spans 15 residues. The CDR3 bases are TGTGCCAGCAGCCAAGTGCCAGTGGCGAACTATGGCTACACCTTC. Translating it yields CASSQVPVANYGYTF.

This clone was seen once. This sequence joins TRBV10-3 and TRBJ2-1, with TRBD2 matching over 8 bases. The CDR3 extends over 14 amino acids. Germline V gives CDR1 ENHRY, CDR2 SYGVKD. Unmatched junction bases numbered 4, after V lost 4 bases and J lost 5 bases. CDR3 nucleotide sequence: TGTGCCATCAGTGCAAGCGGGAGAGACAATGAGCAGTTCTTC. Its translation is CAISASGRDNEQFF.

This chain links TRBV6-1 with TRBJ1-2, with 10 bases that match TRBD1. The germline V gene encodes CDR1 MNHNS and CDR2 SASEGT. V shed 1 base and J 4 bases; nucleotides not matched to a gene: 0. The CDR3 covers 14 residues. The CDR3 sequence: CASSEGQGAYGYTF. The CDR3 DNA sequence: TGTGCCAGCAGTGAAGGACAGGGGGCCTATGGCTACACCTTC.

V usage is TRBV28 and J usage is TRBJ2-1, with TRBD1 identical over 8 bases. Losses at the gene ends were 5 bases for V and 0 bases for J; bases not matched to a gene: 9. Germline V gene data show CDR1 as MDHEN and CDR2 as SYDVKM. The CDR3 is made up of 17 amino acids. The CDR3 region is CASSPTQGALSYNEQFF. In nucleotides, the CDR3 is TGTGCCAGCAGTCCGACTCAGGGGGCCCTCTCCTACAATGAGCAGTTCTTC.

The chain joins TRBV20-1 to TRBJ2-7; the D is unclear. Trimming left V 6 bases short and J 6 bases short, with 12 bases between. CDR3 length equals 11 residues. In germline, CDR1 is DFQATT, CDR2 SNEGSKA (reference sequence). The CDR3 loop is CSASQFLEQYF. CDR3 sequence (DNA): TGCAGTGCGTCGCAATTCCTCGAGCAGTACTTC.

The gene calls are TRBV5-6 and TRBJ2-7; tentatively, D is TRBD2 (5 bases). CDR1 SGHDT and CDR2 YYEEEE come from the germline V gene. Trimming cost V 2 bases and J 6 bases, with 12 bases left between them. The length of the CDR3 is 13 residues. CDR3 DNA: TGTGCCAGCAGCTTCAGCGGTTCGGGCGAGCAGTACTTC. Translation gives CASSFSGSGEQYF.

The chain recombines TRBV11-3 with TRBJ2-7, with D hard to call. CDR1 and CDR2 from the germline V gene are SGHNT and YENEEA. Trimming left V 1 base short and J 0 bases short, with 13 bases between. The CDR3 runs to 16 residues. This CDR3 reads CASSLASTAYSYEQYF. The DNA of the CDR3 is TGTGCCAGCAGCTTAGCTTCCACCGCTTACTCCTACGAGCAGTACTTC.

The chain recombines TRBV5-6 with TRBJ2-7, with 7 bases lining up with TRBD1. V lost 4 bases, J lost 3 bases, and 4 bases stayed unmatched. The length of the CDR3 is 13 residues. CDR1 and CDR2 (germline): SGHDT, YYEEEE. CDR3 loop: CASSPGQLYEQYF. Here the CDR3 DNA reads TGTGCCAGCAGCCCGGGACAGCTCTACGAGCAGTACTTC.

The chain combines TRBV10-2 with TRBJ2-1; 14 bases align to TRBD2. The V gene's germline CDR1 is WSHSY and CDR2 SAAADI. Trimming at V came to 6 bases and at J to 9 bases, leaving 4 bases not matched to a gene. CDR3 length: 14 amino acids. Here the CDR3 DNA reads TGCGCCAGCAGGGGACTAGCGGGAGTGAGTGAGCAGTTCTTC. Protein: CASRGLAGVSEQFF.

The chain couples TRBV28 to TRBJ2-4; D might be TRBD1 (7 bases). V was cut by 8 bases and J by 6 bases, with 14 bases left in between. CDR1 is MDHEN and CDR2 is SYDVKM in the germline V gene. The CDR3 length is 13 residues. CDR3 sequence (DNA): TGTGCCAGCCAGGGGGGCTCTATAAACATTCAGTACTTC. Translated: CASQGGSINIQYF.

The chain carries TRBV19 and TRBJ2-3; no definite D call. V gave up 4 bases and J gave up 1 base, with 6 bases separating them. The CDR3 has 13 residues. CDR1 and CDR2 from the germline V gene are LNHDA and SQIVND (reference sequence). The CDR3 is CASSRGGTDTQYF. As DNA, the CDR3 is TGTGCCAGTAGTAGGGGTGGCACAGATACGCAGTATTTT.